Here is one T cell receptor (beta chain) with its context. Its antigen is not yet known. Base quality data are lacking; no much larger clone is found one base away. This record belongs to a study of blood T cell repertoires in COVID-19 (dated by TCRdb to 2018 to 2020). Background for the entire study: Samples covering the acute and convalescent phases of COVID-19 were provided by collaborators in the United States, Italy and Spain. The repertoires were released in a freely available public database meant as a resource for research on the immune response to SARS-CoV-2. A de-identified subject ID, COVID-19 status, age in years and sex were almost always included in the sample metadata. The prospective study material was composed of cDNA or gDNA derived from T cells, B-cell-depleted T cells, or PBMCs. Deeply sampled blood TCRbeta repertoires from subjects exposed to, actively infected with, or recovered from COVID-19 were included in the dataset. Where available, HLA class I and class II types were taken from metadata supplied by the sample provider and were not determined by assay-based typing. The samples were drawn from the first 160 participants of the ongoing ImmuneRACE study and from 1,200 or so subjects provided by 6 global collaborators. Study-level results and caveats: Clinical and demographic metadata were provided uncurated, with the amount varying by source and participant.

Reading the germline V gene gives CDR1 SQVTM and CDR2 ANQGSEA. Its CDR3 holds 16 amino acids, cysteine through phenylalanine. Here the CDR3 DNA is all that survives: 48 bases in frame from base 1. The germline V and J ends show losses of 1 base and 0 bases respectively, and no gene match explains 2 bases of the junction. The collaborating institutions used their own protocols to collect whole blood in K2EDTA tubes. For TCRbeta analysis, collaborators shipped samples in one of three forms: frozen whole blood, isolated PBMCs, or DNA extracted from either of those sample types. The immunoSEQ Assay, a bias-controlled multiplex PCR, was used to amplify TCRbeta CDR3 regions from genomic DNA. Per the authors' processing: The number of nucleated cells in each sample was estimated from the amplification of reference gene primers within the assay. To quantify the absolute abundance of each unique TCRbeta CDR3 rearrangement, sequence reads were collapsed and filtered. For each sample, productive Simpson clonality was calculated by taking the square root of Simpson's diversity index across productive rearrangements. TCRdb took over this immuneACCESS table, retaining in-frame rearrangements with V and J assigned. Such tables are incomplete; in checked studies, under half of the missing clones stem from an unresolved V gene, and the remainder is unexplained. V, J and clone size reflect that table, while D and trimming were determined from the DNA. A total of 100,000 to 150,000 clones appear in this sample, over 75% of them only once. The ten largest clones take up approximately 1.2% of the sample.

Recombination linked TRBV29-1 to TRBJ1-4; 10 nucleotides in the junction match TRBD1. This receptor was taken from a woman older than 75 with acute or convalescent COVID-19. Material: peripheral blood. The bases read TGCAGCGTTGAAGTGGGGACAGGGGCAACTAATGAAAAACTGTTTTTT. Its product reads: CSVEVGTGATNEKLFF. Supplemented by the reference TRBV29-1 and TRBJ1-4 proteins around the CDR3, the complete variable domain is SAVISQKPSRDICQRGTSLTIQCQVDSQVTMMFWYRQQPGQSLTLIATANQGSEATYESGFVIDKFPISRPNLTFSTLTVSNMSPEDSSIYLCSVEVGTGATNEKLFFGSGTQLSVL.